These 24 T cell receptor beta chains were sequenced from one sample in a study of T cell responses to AZD1222 COVID-19 vaccine. This table comes from immunoSEQ multiplex PCR, and its TCRdb copy is limited to in-frame clones, with some not included. The profile covers tens of thousands of clones, with around nine tenths appearing a single time and about 4.9% taken by the ten largest. Sequenced here: peripheral blood, sampled on day 0 of MenACWY control vaccination. These receptors were collected from an adult in good health.

The chain is built from TRBV7-9 and TRBJ2-7; TRBD2 agrees at 7 bases. V gave up 4 bases and J gave up 5 bases; unmatched junction bases: 5. CDR3 length: 13 amino acids. Germline lookup yields CDR1 SEHNR and CDR2 FQNEAQ (reference sequence). As DNA, the CDR3 is TGTGCCAGCAGCTCGGCGGGAGCGAACGAGCAGTACTTC. The encoded protein is CASSSAGANEQYF.

The chain links TRBV10-3 to TRBJ1-1; 8 bases map to TRBD1. The germline V gene encodes CDR1 ENHRY and CDR2 SYGVKD. This CDR3 has 15 residues. The V and J ends lost 4 bases and 3 bases, in that order; junction bases with no gene match: 7. CDR3: CAISGDRGEYTEAFF. For the CDR3, the DNA is TGTGCCATCAGTGGTGACAGGGGTGAATACACTGAAGCTTTCTTT.

This clone was seen more than once but under ten times. The chain uses TRBV6-5 and TRBJ1-1; TRBD1 aligns across 7 bases. Per germline, CDR1 MNHEY and CDR2 SVGAGI. The V segment lost 4 bases and the J segment 6 bases; nucleotides outside the gene matches: 5. The CDR3 is made up of 13 amino acids. The CDR3 region has the DNA TGTGCCAGCAGTTCGGGACAGCGGGCTGAAGCTTTCTTT. Its protein is CASSSGQRAEAFF.

This clone was seen only once. The chain employs TRBV29-1 and TRBJ1-5; possible D gene TRBD1, 5 bases. The V end lost 2 bases, the J end lost 6 bases, and 11 bases lay between the germline ends. This CDR3 has 13 residues. The V gene's germline CDR1 is SQVTM and CDR2 ANQGSEA. The CDR3 region has the DNA TGCAGCGTTGAACTGGGGGGTGGTCAGCCCCAGCATTTT. Translating gives CSVELGGGQPQHF.

This clone was recorded only once. The V gene is TRBV19, the J gene TRBJ1-1; D not resolved. Germline-derived CDR1 and CDR2 are LNHDA and SQIVND (reference sequence). This CDR3 comprises 16 residues. The ends were cut back, 6 bases at V and 7 bases at J, with 24 bases in the middle. The CDR3: CASSKGLGGQANEAFF. The CDR3 nucleotides read TGTGCCAGTAGCAAGGGCTTAGGCGGCCAAGCCAATGAAGCTTTCTTT.

V is TRBV5-1 and J is TRBJ1-1; D not certain. The CDR3 consists of 13 residues. Trimming removed 2 bases at V and 1 base at J, with 6 bases between. Germline loops: CDR1 SGHRS, CDR2 YFSETQ. For the CDR3, the DNA is TGCGCCAGCAGCTTTAACTGGAACACTGAAGCTTTCTTT. This encodes CASSFNWNTEAFF.

The rearrangement uses TRBV9 and TRBJ2-1, with 8 bases identical to TRBD2. The V and J ends lost 2 bases and 2 bases, in that order; junction bases with no gene match: 3. CDR3 length: 15 residues. From germline, CDR1 is SGDLS and CDR2 YYNGEE. The CDR3 here is CASSVVAGTYNEQFF. The CDR3 nucleotides read TGTGCCAGCAGCGTGGTAGCGGGAACCTACAATGAGCAGTTCTTC.

The chain employs TRBV15 and TRBJ1-4; D possibly corresponds to TRBD1 (5 bases). Germline lookup yields CDR1 LNHNV and CDR2 YYDKDF (reference sequence). The CDR3 has 15 amino acids. V was trimmed by 0 bases and J by 5 bases, leaving 10 bases between them. The CDR3 sequence is CATSRDQGRNEKLFF. The CDR3 DNA is TGTGCCACCAGCAGAGATCAGGGAAGAAATGAAAAACTGTTTTTT.

The genes are TRBV6-2 or TRBV6-3 and TRBJ2-2; 8 nucleotides line up with TRBD1. The CDR3 length is 15 residues. CDR1 and CDR2 (germline): MNHEY, SVGEGT. V lost 5 bases, J lost 4 bases, and 6 bases stayed unmatched. CDR3: CASSPRTGITGELFF. Written as DNA, the CDR3 is TGTGCCAGCAGTCCGCGGACAGGGATCACCGGGGAGCTGTTTTTT.

The gene calls are TRBV6-5 and TRBJ1-2, with 10 positions matching TRBD1. The germline V gene has CDR1 MNHEY and CDR2 SVGAGI. This CDR3 contains 16 residues. Losses at the gene ends were 2 bases for V and 2 bases for J; bases not matched to a gene: 5. The CDR3 loop is CASSYIRTGGNYGYTF. CDR3 in DNA: TGTGCCAGCAGTTACATACGGACAGGGGGGAACTATGGCTACACCTTC.

V is TRBV19 and J is TRBJ2-7; 11 bases match TRBD1. Germline lookup yields CDR1 LNHDA and CDR2 SQIVND (reference sequence). Trimming at V came to 6 bases and at J to 2 bases, leaving 12 bases not matched to a gene. This CDR3 region has 17 residues. The CDR3: CASSKFPGTGGTYEQYF. CDR3 nucleotides: TGTGCCAGTAGCAAGTTCCCCGGGACAGGGGGAACCTACGAGCAGTACTTC.

The rearrangement uses TRBV7-9 and TRBJ1-1, with 7 nucleotides matching TRBD1. The J segment lost 0 bases and the V segment lost 8 bases, leaving 3 bases of the junction unmatched. The CDR3 spans 13 residues. Looked up from germline, CDR1 is SEHNR and CDR2 is FQNEAQ (reference sequence). The CDR3 sequence: CASGTAMNTEAFF. DNA of the CDR3: TGTGCCAGCGGGACAGCAATGAACACTGAAGCTTTCTTT.

The chain carries TRBV7-9 and TRBJ2-5; D remains unclear. V was pared by 1 base and J by 2 bases, with 8 bases between. CDR3 length equals 14 residues. Germline V gene lookup returns CDR1 SEHNR and CDR2 FQNEAQ (reference sequence). CDR3 amino acids: CASSLVLGQETQYF. In DNA form, the CDR3 reads TGTGCCAGCAGCTTAGTTCTGGGGCAAGAGACCCAGTACTTC.

This chain joins TRBV6-5 and TRBJ1-5; D is undetermined. CDR1 and CDR2 from the germline V gene are MNHEY and SVGAGI. V lost 2 bases to trimming and J lost 5 bases, with 7 bases between them. The CDR3 contains 13 residues. The CDR3 here is CASSYNRDQPQHF. CDR3 nucleotide sequence: TGTGCCAGCAGTTACAACAGAGATCAGCCCCAGCATTTT.

The chain recombines TRBV7-2 with TRBJ2-3; TRBD1 aligns across 8 bases. CDR3 length: 16 amino acids. V lost 5 bases, J lost 5 bases, and 12 bases stayed unmatched. In germline, CDR1 is SGHTA, CDR2 FQGNSA. The CDR3 DNA reads TGTGCCAGCAGCCGTGATAGGACAGGGTCGGGAGATACGCAGTATTTT. Its protein product is CASSRDRTGSGDTQYF.

This chain connects TRBV28 to TRBJ1-6, with D maybe TRBD1 (5 bases). The CDR3 consists of 15 residues. Germline loops: CDR1 MDHEN, CDR2 SYDVKM. Trimming pared 8 bases from V and 9 bases from J, leaving 20 bases between. The CDR3 DNA is TGTGCCAGCCATCGGGACCAGCAAGTATCTTCACCCCTCCACTTT. Translation gives CASHRDQQVSSPLHF.

The chain uses TRBV27 and TRBJ1-5; possibly TRBD1 for D (6 bases). Germline assignment: CDR1 MNHEY and CDR2 SMNVEV (reference sequence). Deletions cut 3 bases from V and 6 bases from J, with 9 bases between. This CDR3 spans 13 amino acids. This CDR3 is CASSFGGAQPQHF. CDR3 nucleotide sequence: TGTGCCAGCAGTTTCGGGGGGGCTCAGCCCCAGCATTTT.

The chain combines TRBV28 with TRBJ2-1, with a weak D call TRBD2 (5 bases). V lost 5 bases and J 10 bases, leaving 18 bases between the germline ends. Germline V gives CDR1 MDHEN, CDR2 SYDVKM. The CDR3 is 14 amino acids. The CDR3 DNA is TGTGCCAGCAGTACGCAGACTGAGCAGCGGGAGCAGTTCTTC. It encodes CASSTQTEQREQFF.

For the CDR3, the DNA is TGTGCCAGCAGCCCAAATACGGACAGGGTAGGGGATGAGCAGTTCTTC. It is translated as CASSPNTDRVGDEQFF. V gene TRBV5-4 combines with J gene TRBJ2-1; 8 positions match TRBD1. Germline V gene lookup returns CDR1 SGHNT and CDR2 YYREEE (reference sequence). This CDR3 has 16 amino acids. J was trimmed by 8 bases and V by 4 bases; bases with no gene match: 14.

This clone has a single count. The chain is built from TRBV19 and TRBJ1-1; weak D call: TRBD1 (6 bases). The CDR3 is 14 residues long. Trimming pared 7 bases from V and 5 bases from J, leaving 17 bases between. Germline assignment: CDR1 LNHDA and CDR2 SQIVND (reference sequence). This chain's CDR3 is CASTIGRRGTEAFF. Written as DNA, the CDR3 is TGTGCCAGTACTATTGGGAGAAGGGGGACTGAAGCTTTCTTT.

The chain combines TRBV29-1 with TRBJ1-1, with D possibly matching TRBD1 (5 bases). V was trimmed by 2 bases and J by 2 bases, leaving 9 bases between them. The CDR3 extends over 13 amino acids. Germline CDR1 reads SQVTM; CDR2 reads ANQGSEA. The CDR3 loop reads CSVETGVNTEAFF. The DNA for the CDR3 is TGCAGCGTTGAAACAGGCGTAAACACTGAAGCTTTCTTT.

This rearrangement joins TRBV5-1 to TRBJ2-2; TRBD2 is a possible D gene (5 bases). The CDR3 covers 14 residues. Germline CDR1 reads SGHRS; CDR2 reads YFSETQ. The V gene lost 3 bases and the J gene lost 6 bases, with 12 bases spanning the gap. The CDR3 coding sequence is TGCGCCAGCAGCTCAGACAACGGGGCCGGGGAGCTGTTTTTT. It is translated as CASSSDNGAGELFF.

The chain carries TRBV10-3 and TRBJ1-6, with 10 positions matching TRBD1. The CDR3 contains 14 residues. Germline V lookup: CDR1 ENHRY, CDR2 SYGVKD. Trimming cost V 3 bases and J 11 bases; bases outside gene matches: 4. This chain's CDR3 is CAISEPDRGPPLHF. CDR3 in DNA: TGTGCCATCAGTGAACCCGACAGGGGGCCACCCCTCCACTTT.

This chain connects TRBV9 to TRBJ2-2, with D unclear. The germline V gene has CDR1 SGDLS and CDR2 YYNGEE. The CDR3 is 14 residues long. Trimming removed 0 bases from V and 5 bases from J, with 8 bases in between. The CDR3 DNA is TGTGCCAGCAGCGTAGATTGGGCGACCGGGGAGCTGTTTTTT. Protein sequence: CASSVDWATGELFF.